These 13 T cell receptor beta chains share one sample of origin, sequenced in a study of T-cell memory formation after mild COVID-19 (dated by TCRdb to about 2021). Receptors were amplified or captured by 5' RACE. The instrument given in TCRdb is Illumina NovaSeq 6000. TCRdb trimmed the raw reads at Q25, called clones with MiXCR and kept productive beta chains. Entries that share a CDR3 protein sequence are merged under the most common genes and DNA. Recorded for this sample are about 620,000 distinct CDR3 sequences; more than 15% of them occurred a single time. More than 10% of the sample goes to the ten largest clones. Sequences were obtained from PBMCs or a T cell subset sorted from them (not recorded which). All receptors derive from an adult woman who had mild COVID-19 (a few samples of this study predate the infection). The sample titles of this study are shuffled in the database, so cell type and time point are left out; the donor was told from shared clones.

This chain joins TRBV7-8 and TRBJ2-2, with TRBD2 as a possible D gene (5 bases). V lost 8 bases and J 3 bases, leaving 13 bases between the germline ends. CDR3 length: 14 residues. Germline assignment: CDR1 SGHVS and CDR2 FQNEAQ. The CDR3 DNA reads TGTGCCAGCCCCGATCGGCGGGACACCGGGGAGCTGTTTTTT. It is translated as CASPDRRDTGELFF.

V gene TRBV12-3 or TRBV12-4 combines with J gene TRBJ1-2; D ambiguous. CDR3 length: 13 amino acids. V lost 7 bases and J lost 2, with 11 bases in between. The CDR3 protein is CASTLSGNYGYTF. DNA of the CDR3: TGTGCCAGCACACTCTCCGGGAACTATGGCTACACCTTC.

This sequence joins TRBV9 and TRBJ1-5, with D possibly being TRBD1 (5 bases). This CDR3 has 14 residues. The germline CDR1 and CDR2 sequences are SGDLS and YYNGEE. Trimming shortened V by 5 bases and J by 6 bases, and 15 bases separated the two germline ends. The DNA of the CDR3 is TGTGCCAGCAGTCCAGGGAGTCGGGGTCAGCCCCAGCATTTT. It encodes CASSPGSRGQPQHF.

The genes are TRBV5-6 and TRBJ2-5; 9 bases map to TRBD2. The CDR3 extends over 17 amino acids. In germline, CDR1 is SGHDT, CDR2 YYEEEE. The junction had 8 bases not matched to a gene; V was cut back by 0 bases and J by 2 bases. CDR3 in DNA: TGTGCCAGCAGCTTGGACTGGACTAGCGAATTACAAGAGACCCAGTACTTC. Encoded protein: CASSLDWTSELQETQYF.

This chain uses TRBV29-1 with TRBJ2-5, with D possibly TRBD1 on 6 matching bases. V was shortened by 3 bases and J by 9 bases, with 17 bases between the two germline ends. The germline V gene encodes CDR1 SQVTM and CDR2 ANQGSEA. The CDR3 covers 13 residues. The CDR3 DNA sequence: TGCAGCGTTGATAGGGGGACCTCAATGGCCCAGTACTTC. Amino acids: CSVDRGTSMAQYF.

This clonotype occurred a few times. The chain has TRBV5-1 and TRBJ1-6; D is unclear. The ends were cut back, 0 bases at V and 13 bases at J, with 14 bases in the middle. Per germline, CDR1 SGHRS and CDR2 YFSETQ. This CDR3 has 14 amino acids. Here the CDR3 reads CASSLDGTPGPLHF. The CDR3 DNA is TGCGCCAGCAGCTTGGATGGAACCCCCGGTCCCCTCCACTTT.

The chain links TRBV20-1 to TRBJ1-6; D is possibly TRBD1 (5 bases). V lost 4 bases and J 6 bases, leaving 16 bases between the germline ends. There are 15 residues in the CDR3. Germline CDR1 and CDR2: DFQATT and SNEGSKA (reference sequence). The CDR3 DNA reads TGCAGTGCTATTCCCGCAGGGAAGTTTAATTCACCCCTCCACTTT. Its translation: CSAIPAGKFNSPLHF.

The gene calls are TRBV11-3 and TRBJ2-1, with 10 bases matching TRBD1. The CDR3 covers 15 residues. Germline V lookup: CDR1 SGHNT, CDR2 YENEEA. J lost 6 bases, V lost 2 bases, and 4 bases had no gene match. CDR3 in DNA: TGTGCCAGCAGCTTAAGGACAGGGGGGCTCAATGAGCAGTTCTTC. Translated, it gives CASSLRTGGLNEQFF.

This clonotype has a handful of counts. The chain uses TRBV6-2 or TRBV6-3 and TRBJ2-5, with TRBD2 matching over 8 bases. V shed 6 bases and J 8 bases; nucleotides not matched to a gene: 8. The CDR3 length is 13 residues. From germline, CDR1 is MNHEY and CDR2 SVGEGT. CDR3 bases: TGTGCCAGCAGAACCCCGGGGGGGAGTACCCAGTACTTC. It yields the protein CASRTPGGSTQYF.

This clonotype came up a few times. The chain links TRBV20-1 to TRBJ2-1; weak D call: TRBD2 (5 bases). CDR1 and CDR2 from the germline V gene are DFQATT and SNEGSKA (reference sequence). The ends were cut back, 5 bases at V and 7 bases at J, with 12 bases in the middle. CDR3 length: 12 residues. The CDR3, as DNA: TGCAGTGCTCCCGACTACACGAATGAGCAGTTCTTC. It specifies CSAPDYTNEQFF.

The sample holds a few counts of this clonotype. V is TRBV2 and J is TRBJ2-7; 7 bases align to TRBD1. The junction had 5 bases not matched to a gene; V was cut back by 1 base and J by 2 bases. The CDR3 spans 15 residues. Germline assignment: CDR1 SNHLY and CDR2 FYNNEI. The CDR3 reads CASSEEGGPPYEQYF. The CDR3 DNA reads as TGTGCCAGCAGTGAAGAAGGGGGCCCCCCCTACGAGCAGTACTTC. The whole variable domain, remainder taken from reference TRBV2 and TRBJ2-7, is EPEVTQTPSHQVTQMGQEVILRCVPISNHLYFYWYRQILGQKVEFLVSFYNNEISEKSEIFDDQFSVERPDGSNFTLKIRSTKLEDSAMYFCASSEEGGPPYEQYFGPGTRLTVT.

This rearrangement joins TRBV12-3 or TRBV12-4 to TRBJ2-2; D unclear. The CDR3 spans 15 residues. Trimming took off 4 bases at V and 1 base at J, with 10 bases between the two ends. CDR3 amino acids: CASSSTAGNTGELFF. CDR3 nucleotides: TGTGCCAGCAGTTCGACTGCAGGGAACACCGGGGAGCTGTTTTTT.

This clonotype was counted between two and nine times. The rearrangement joins TRBV5-1 to TRBJ1-2, with D possibly being TRBD1 (5 bases). The V gene lost 5 bases and the J gene lost 5 bases, with 25 bases spanning the gap. The germline V gene encodes CDR1 SGHRS and CDR2 YFSETQ. CDR3 length equals 17 residues. The CDR3 DNA follows: TGCGCCAGCAGATCTTACCCCGGGACCTCCTTTCAGTATGGCTACACCTTC. Translated: CASRSYPGTSFQYGYTF.